In this sample, the clone carrying this T cell receptor (beta chain) turned up a few times. The antigen is undetermined. TCRdb itself ran the 5' RACE reads through MiXCR, one entry per CDR3 protein. The sample has approximately 210,000 distinct CDR3 sequences; more than 15% are singletons. This specimen comes from a study of identical twins. Whole-study findings and limits: Conclusions were based on cross-sectional statistical analysis, without following the same donors.

This CDR3 spans 13 amino acids. V gave up 5 bases and J gave up 3 bases, with 11 bases separating them. Germline V CDR1 and CDR2: SNHLY, FYNNEI. These data were also filed under a second study, of T cells expressing NK-cell markers. That report notes: Dominant NKG2C+ clonotype frequencies of about 1.0-7.0% of CD8+ T cells were measured in over 5 donors.

This clonotype was sampled from a woman younger than 35 in good health. This chain connects TRBV2 to TRBJ2-7; maybe TRBD1 (6 bases). The source material was CD8+ T cells sorted from blood. CDR3 DNA: TGTGCCAGCAGTTCTCACAGGGTCTACGAGCAGTACTTC. Its translation: CASSSHRVYEQYF.